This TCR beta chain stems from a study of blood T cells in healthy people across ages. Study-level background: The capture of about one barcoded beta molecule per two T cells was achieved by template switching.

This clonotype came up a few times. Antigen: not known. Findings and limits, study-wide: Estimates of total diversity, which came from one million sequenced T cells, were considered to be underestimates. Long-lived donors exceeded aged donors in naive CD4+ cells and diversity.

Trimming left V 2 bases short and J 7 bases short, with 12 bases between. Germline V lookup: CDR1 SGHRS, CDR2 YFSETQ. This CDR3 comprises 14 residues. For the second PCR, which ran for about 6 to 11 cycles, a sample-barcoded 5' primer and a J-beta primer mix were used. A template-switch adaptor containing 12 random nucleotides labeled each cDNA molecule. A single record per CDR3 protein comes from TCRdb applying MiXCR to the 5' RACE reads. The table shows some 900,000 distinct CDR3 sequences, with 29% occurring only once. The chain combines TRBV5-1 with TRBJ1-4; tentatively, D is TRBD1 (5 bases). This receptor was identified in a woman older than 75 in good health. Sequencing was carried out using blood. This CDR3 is CASSFGDRSEKLFF. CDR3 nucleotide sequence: TGCGCCAGCAGCTTTGGGGACCGTTCTGAAAAACTGTTTTTT.